This TCR beta chain was sequenced in a study of T cell responses to AZD1222 COVID-19 vaccine. Study results and caveats: Dominant CD4 TCR responses targeted spike regions 160-218 and 743-854. The number of AZD1222 recipients seropositive at baseline was only 5 to 7. The donors showed a predominance of white British ancestry and of females, with possible underestimation of clonal diversity. Variant regions that are unmutated are reportedly the target of nearly half of spike-specific TCRs.

As for this clone: Antigen specificity is unknown.

Germline V gene lookup returns CDR1 ENHRY and CDR2 SYGVKD. The CDR3 length is 13 residues. Unmatched junction bases numbered 5, after V lost 6 bases and J lost 5 bases. Profiled with immunoSEQ multiplex PCR; TCRdb holds only in-frame clones, not every one. The sample carries 140,000 to 150,000 clones, around nine tenths recorded once. The sequencing here drew on peripheral blood, taken on day 0 of AZD1222 vaccination. The chain combines TRBV10-3 with TRBJ2-7; 9 bases fit TRBD2. The clonotype was recovered from an adult in good health. CDR3 DNA: TGTGCCATCAGACTAGCGGGTGCGGACGAGCAGTACTTC. This gives the protein CAIRLAGADEQYF.